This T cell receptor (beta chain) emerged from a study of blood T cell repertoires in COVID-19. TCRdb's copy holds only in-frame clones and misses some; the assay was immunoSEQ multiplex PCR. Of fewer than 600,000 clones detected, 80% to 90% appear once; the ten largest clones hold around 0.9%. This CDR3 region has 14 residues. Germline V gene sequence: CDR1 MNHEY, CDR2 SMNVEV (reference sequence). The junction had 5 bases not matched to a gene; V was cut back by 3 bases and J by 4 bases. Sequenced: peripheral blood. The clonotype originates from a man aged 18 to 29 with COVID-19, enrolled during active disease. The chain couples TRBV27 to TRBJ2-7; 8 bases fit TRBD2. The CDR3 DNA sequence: TGTGCCAGCAGTTTCGGGGGGGGTCAATACGAGCAGTACTTC. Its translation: CASSFGGGQYEQYF.